The rows below give T cell receptor beta chains drawn from one sample of a study of sequential checkpoint blockade in melanoma. Libraries were prepared by immunoSEQ multiplex PCR; TCRdb keeps only in-frame clonotypes and omits some of them. The repertoire consists of 20,000 or so clones, with just under 75% occurring once and the leading ten covering just over 20%. Sequencing was performed on CD8+ T cells sorted from blood (inferred from file names), taken from a patient given nivolumab and ipilimumab in sequence. These receptors came from a human donor with melanoma. CDR3s include the opening cysteine and the closing phenylalanine or tryptophan. D genes are given only for firm matches.

cdr3_aa cdr3_nt d_call j_call v_call cdr3_length
CASSSDWGEGLVDTQYF TGTGCCAGCAGCTCGGACTGGGGGGAGGGCCTGGTAGATACGCAGTATTTT TRBD2 TRBJ2-3 TRBV7-2 17
CASSTPGQEVMNTEAFF TGTGCCAGCAGCACTCCTGGACAGGAGGTTATGAACACTGAAGCTTTCTTT TRBD1 TRBJ1-1 TRBV9 17
CASSPFGGSPLHF TGCGCCAGCAGTCCATTCGGCGGCTCACCCCTCCACTTT - TRBJ1-6 TRBV10-2 13
CASSFIAGELFF TGTGCCAGCAGCTTCATTGCCGGGGAGCTGTTTTTT - TRBJ2-2 TRBV11-2 12
CASSLGGSTHEQFF TGTGCCAGCAGCTTAGGCGGGAGCACCCATGAGCAGTTCTTC TRBD2 TRBJ2-1 TRBV7-3 14
CASSPGQGPYEQYF TGTGCCAGCAGCCCGGGACAGGGGCCCTACGAGCAGTACTTC TRBD1 TRBJ2-7 TRBV5-4 14
CASSLGQGRPEAFF TGTGCCAGCAGCTTAGGACAGGGGAGACCTGAAGCTTTCTTT TRBD1 TRBJ1-1 TRBV5-6 14
CASSLLQGDNEKLFF TGTGCCAGCAGCTTATTACAAGGGGATAATGAAAAACTGTTTTTT - TRBJ1-4 TRBV7-9 15
CASSSTGTSGTDTQYF TGTGCCAGTAGTTCTACCGGGACTAGCGGCACAGATACGCAGTATTTT TRBD2 TRBJ2-3 TRBV19 16
CASSLGARGAGELFF TGTGCCAGCAGTTTAGGCGCCCGAGGAGCCGGGGAGCTGTTTTTT - TRBJ2-2 TRBV27 15
CASSSRGELYNYGYTF TGTGCCAGCAGTTCCAGGGGCGAGCTCTACAACTATGGCTACACCTTC - TRBJ1-2 TRBV27 16
CASSFTGVGSYNEQFF TGTGCCAGCAGCTTTACAGGGGTAGGGTCCTACAATGAGCAGTTCTTC TRBD1 TRBJ2-1 TRBV5-6 16
CATSRDLDSYYEQYF TGTGCCACCAGCAGAGATCTTGACAGTTACTACGAGCAGTACTTC - TRBJ2-7 TRBV15 15
CASSSYARSQYF TGTGCCAGCTCCTCTTACGCACGGTCCCAGTACTTC - TRBJ2-5 TRBV6-1 12